This TCR beta chain comes out of a study of beta chain features in type 1 diabetes. Investigators reverse transcribed all isolated RNA, so they sequenced expressed TCRB transcripts. Read counts averaged approximately 3.5 million for samples of naive, central memory and regulatory T cells. Here immunoSEQ multiplex PCR was the method, and the copy in TCRdb shows in-frame clones only, minus some. The repertoire holds about 360,000 clones, with about 12% as singletons. This clone was counted a few times. As yet, its antigen is unknown. Study-wide findings and caveats: A moderate, significant TCRB CDR3 shortening appeared in type 1 diabetes across four CD4+ subsets.

The CDR3 covers 13 residues. CDR1 and CDR2 (germline): SQVTM, ANQGSEA. Trimming took 6 bases from V and 4 from J; bases not matched to a gene: 7. The source is a woman aged 18-29 years with type 1 diabetes. The V call is TRBV29-1, the J call TRBJ1-1; 8 bases align to TRBD1. The specimen sequenced was naive CD4+ T cells from blood. CDR3 coding DNA: TGCAGCGTAGACAGGGGAATGAGCACTGAAGCTTTCTTT. Translation gives CSVDRGMSTEAFF.